Each of the 10 T cell receptor beta chains below was sequenced from the same sample in a study of cytomegalovirus exposure and HLA in healthy donors. PCR primers comprised 60 Vbeta and 13 Jbeta primers. Using immunoSEQ multiplex PCR, the repertoire was profiled, and TCRdb retains in-frame clones only, with some absent. The sample yields fewer than 150,000 clones, over 70% seen once. Material for sequencing was PBMCs. The receptors shown here come from a woman in her forties in good health and CMV-seronegative.

The genes are TRBV28 and TRBJ2-7; possibly TRBD1 for D (6 bases). This CDR3 is 14 amino acids long. Between the trimmed V and J ends, which lost 6 bases and 4 bases, there was a span of 16 bases. The V gene's germline CDR1 is MDHEN and CDR2 SYDVKM. Written as DNA, the CDR3 is TGTGCCAGCAGCGTGGGGGCGGCTTCGTACGAGCAGTACTTC. It encodes CASSVGAASYEQYF.

This chain joins TRBV7-2 and TRBJ2-5; 8 positions match TRBD2. This CDR3 has 14 residues. Trimming cost V 5 bases and J 4 bases; bases outside gene matches: 6. Germline V gene data show CDR1 as SGHTA and CDR2 as FQGNSA. CDR3 bases: TGTGCCAGCAGCACAGCGGGAGCGGGAGAGACCCAGTACTTC. It translates to CASSTAGAGETQYF.

This clone was seen only a few times. The sample carries other DNA sequences with the same CDR3. The rearrangement uses TRBV18 and TRBJ2-7; 7 bases map to TRBD1. Trimming at V came to 3 bases and at J to 4 bases, leaving 0 bases not matched to a gene. This CDR3 region has 12 residues. Germline CDR1 is KGHSH and CDR2 is LQKENI. CDR3 bases: TGTGCCAGCTCACCGGGACAGTACGAGCAGTACTTC. This sequence encodes CASSPGQYEQYF.

The gene calls are TRBV11-2 and TRBJ2-1, with D perhaps matching TRBD2 (6 bases). The CDR3 runs 13 residues. Germline assignment: CDR1 SGHAT and CDR2 FQNNGV. Trimming pared 4 bases from V and 6 bases from J, leaving 10 bases between. The chain's CDR3 is CASSSLGGNEQFF. CDR3 DNA: TGTGCCAGCAGCTCATTGGGGGGCAATGAGCAGTTCTTC.

V usage is TRBV14 and J usage is TRBJ2-5; 10 bases map to TRBD2. The ends lost 4 bases at V and 3 bases at J; junction bases unmatched: 5. This CDR3 contains 15 residues. CDR1 and CDR2 (germline): SGHDN, FVKESK. CDR3 residues: CASSRGLAIKETQYF. The CDR3 nucleotides read TGTGCCAGCAGCCGGGGACTAGCGATCAAAGAGACCCAGTACTTC.

The chain employs TRBV7-9 and TRBJ2-1; 10 nucleotides align to TRBD2. V was pared by 5 bases and J by 6 bases, with 10 bases of the junction left unmatched. Germline CDR1 and CDR2: SEHNR and FQNEAQ (reference sequence). The CDR3 is made up of 16 amino acids. The CDR3 loop reads CASSDHGQREGNEQFF. The CDR3, as DNA: TGTGCCAGCAGCGACCACGGACAGCGGGAGGGCAATGAGCAGTTCTTC.

The V call is TRBV7-9, the J call TRBJ1-2; 8 positions match TRBD1. CDR3 size: 18 residues. Trimming at V came to 5 bases and at J to 7 bases, leaving 21 bases not matched to a gene. Germline-derived CDR1 and CDR2 are SEHNR and FQNEAQ (reference sequence). In DNA form, the CDR3 reads TGTGCCAGCAGCCGGCGACGCCCCGGGACAGGTCAAATGGGTGGCTACACCTTC. Residues: CASSRRRPGTGQMGGYTF.

The chain joins TRBV18 to TRBJ1-2; 7 positions match TRBD1. The germline V gene has CDR1 KGHSH and CDR2 LQKENI. CDR3 length: 14 residues. Germline trimming cut 3 bases from V and 3 bases from J; bases unmatched to any gene: 4. The CDR3 DNA sequence: TGTGCCAGCTCACCTGACAGGGAGTACTATGGCTACACCTTC. It specifies CASSPDREYYGYTF.

The gene calls are TRBV19 and TRBJ1-5, with 8 bases aligning to TRBD1. Looked up from germline, CDR1 is LNHDA and CDR2 is SQIVND (reference sequence). This CDR3 comprises 14 residues. V lost 6 bases and J lost 6; bases outside the gene matches: 7. CDR3 DNA: TGTGCCAGTAGCCCAGGACAGGGTCGTCAGCCCCAGCATTTT. It translates to CASSPGQGRQPQHF.

V and J are TRBV10-3 and TRBJ2-1; 14 bases are shared with TRBD2. The ends lost 6 bases at V and 4 bases at J; junction bases unmatched: 11. The CDR3 is made up of 18 amino acids. Germline-derived CDR1 and CDR2 are ENHRY and SYGVKD. In DNA, the CDR3 is TGTGCCATCAGGCCGGGACTAGCGGGAGAGGGGGGGTACAATGAGCAGTTCTTC. This gives the protein CAIRPGLAGEGGYNEQFF.